The rows below give T cell receptor beta chains drawn from one sample of a study of shared clonotypes between healthy human individuals. TCRdb's table, derived via immunoSEQ multiplex PCR, lists solely in-frame clones and lacks some. The sample lists around 2,000,000 clones, roughly 94% occurring once. Material: naive CD8+ T cells sorted from blood. These receptors all stem from a young man in good health. The CDR3 runs from the conserved cysteine through the conserved F or W. Each record gives: V gene, J gene, CDR3 protein.

>TRBV4-1|TRBJ2-1
CASSGGGALYEQFF
>TRBV10-2|TRBJ2-7
CASSSAVVYEQYF
>TRBV27|TRBJ2-3
CASSLTVTDTQYF
>TRBV7-8|TRBJ2-3
CASSLAEGGGTDTQYF
>TRBV6-5|TRBJ2-7
CASSYSALGEQYF
>TRBV6-5|TRBJ2-7
CASSYSGGGYEQYF
>TRBV6-5|TRBJ2-7
CASSYSPEGPLHEQYF
>TRBV4-1|TRBJ2-7
CASSPRAGVYSEQYF
>TRBV7-9|TRBJ2-7
CASSRSGQGPLEQYF
>TRBV7-9|TRBJ2-3
CASSFGPQDISSDTQYF
>TRBV11-2|TRBJ2-7
CASSLGGNVMYEQYF
>TRBV5-4|TRBJ1-4
CASSRGGGGEKLFF
>TRBV7-6|TRBJ1-2
CASWGEGVDGYTF
>TRBV6-5|TRBJ1-1
CASTPQGVNTEAFF
>TRBV7-9|TRBJ2-7
CASSFRAGTGDYEQYF
>TRBV2|TRBJ1-4
CASSESLGVGEKLFF
>TRBV13|TRBJ2-7
CASSSATGGGEQYF
>TRBV13|TRBJ1-4
CASSLAPGPHNEKLFF
>TRBV6-6|TRBJ1-4
CASSPTGVTNEKLFF
>TRBV7-2|TRBJ2-7
CASTPSGDGYYEQYF
>TRBV7-9|TRBJ2-3
CASSPGTSGYLQDTQYF
>TRBV7-2|TRBJ1-6
CASSLKGTGYNSPLHF
>TRBV5-1|TRBJ2-1
CASSSDNEQFF
>TRBV6-6|TRBJ2-7
CASSYSGPGDYEQYF
>TRBV5-4|TRBJ2-7
CASSSSEKTYEQYF
>TRBV30|TRBJ1-5
CAWSIGTGNQPQHF
>TRBV9|TRBJ1-1
CASSVEVTGEAFF
>TRBV19|TRBJ1-1
CASSAQVQNTEAFF
>TRBV6-5|TRBJ2-2
CASSYSMGIGELFF
>TRBV5-6|TRBJ2-1
CASSLEGTSADEQFF
>TRBV21-1|TRBJ2-7
CASRPGHLQTYEQYF